The TCR beta chain described here comes from a study of cytomegalovirus exposure and HLA in healthy donors. Findings and limits, study-wide: Associated with cytomegalovirus, according to the listing, were some 180 TCR beta chains. Several V segments, TRBV6-2 and TRBV6-3 among them, could not be told apart and were dropped. Researchers reported in a later analysis that common viral pathogens appeared linked to several top clusters.

Use of 60 Vbeta and 13 Jbeta primers characterized the PCR. Produced via immunoSEQ multiplex PCR; TCRdb's table is partial and in-frame only. The data show 100,000 to 150,000 clones, with about 70% seen just once and 5.5% to 8.5% held by the top ten. The CDR3 consists of 13 residues. From germline, CDR1 is LNHNV and CDR2 YYDKDF (reference sequence). Concerning this clone itself: Antigen: not known. One junction end does not reproduce the germline sequence, and a read error may be involved.

The sample consisted of PBMCs. J is TRBJ2-1 and V is TRBV15; D remains ambiguous. The sequence came from a male donor in good health and CMV-seronegative. In DNA form, the CDR3 reads TGTGCCACCAGCAGTTCGCGACCAACGGAGCGGTTCTTC. Amino acid sequence: CATSSSRPTERFF.